These 22 T cell receptor beta chains were all obtained from the same sample, sequenced in a study of blood T cell repertoires in COVID-19. Libraries were prepared by immunoSEQ multiplex PCR; TCRdb keeps only in-frame clonotypes and omits some of them. The sample lists around 130,000 clones, about four fifths occurring once. Sequencing was carried out using peripheral blood. The receptors come from a human donor in a cohort sampled during active COVID-19.

V gene TRBV6-5 combines with J gene TRBJ2-3; the match to TRBD2 covers 8 bases. CDR1 and CDR2 (germline): MNHEY, SVGAGI. Trimming at V came to 8 bases and at J to 2 bases, leaving 3 bases not matched to a gene. This CDR3 region has 13 residues. The CDR3 is CASGLAATDTQYF. The CDR3 coding sequence is TGTGCCAGCGGACTAGCCGCCACAGATACGCAGTATTTT.

This chain uses TRBV4-1 with TRBJ2-1; D possibly corresponds to TRBD1 (5 bases). CDR3 length equals 14 residues. V lost 1 base and J 1 base, leaving 5 bases between the germline ends. CDR1 is MGHRA and CDR2 is YSYEKL in the germline V gene. The CDR3 region has the DNA TGCGCCAGCAGCCAAGGGACATCCTACAATGAGCAGTTCTTC. It specifies CASSQGTSYNEQFF.

This clone was picked up one time. The chain recombines TRBV5-6 with TRBJ2-3; 8 nucleotides match TRBD2. The CDR3 sequence is 15 residues long. Germline-derived CDR1 and CDR2 are SGHDT and YYEEEE. V lost 3 bases to trimming and J lost 2 bases; unmatched junction nucleotides: 5. The CDR3 sequence: CASSWGRGATDTQYF. CDR3 sequence (DNA): TGTGCCAGCAGCTGGGGGCGGGGGGCCACAGATACGCAGTATTTT.

This clone was counted a single time. The chain carries TRBV28 and TRBJ2-7; 11 bases line up with TRBD2. Germline CDR1 is MDHEN and CDR2 is SYDVKM. V trimming: 8 bases; J trimming: 2 bases; junction bases outside the gene matches: 5. The CDR3 runs 14 residues. The CDR3 reads CASGTSGGAYEQYF. The DNA for the CDR3 is TGTGCCAGCGGAACTAGCGGGGGCGCCTACGAGCAGTACTTC.

The sample holds many counts of this clone. V is TRBV4-1 and J is TRBJ1-1, with 7 bases that match TRBD1. Germline lookup yields CDR1 MGHRA and CDR2 YSYEKL. The ends lost 1 base at V and 5 bases at J; junction bases unmatched: 16. The CDR3 is 18 amino acids. The CDR3 nucleotides read TGCGCCAGCAGCCAAGCCGACGAGACCCCAGACAGGGAGACTGAAGCTTTCTTT. It encodes CASSQADETPDRETEAFF.

The chain recombines TRBV24-1 with TRBJ2-7; D is perhaps TRBD1 (5 bases). Germline CDR1 is KGHDR and CDR2 is SFDVKD. The ends were cut back, 1 base at V and 1 base at J, with 10 bases in the middle. This CDR3 has 15 amino acids. The CDR3 DNA reads TGTGCCACCAGTGATTTCAGGAAGGGGTCCTACGAGCAGTACTTC. This gives the protein CATSDFRKGSYEQYF.

The chain uses TRBV5-1 and TRBJ2-1; TRBD2 aligns across 9 bases. V dropped 6 bases and J dropped 9; count of bases not matched to a gene: 13. Germline assignment: CDR1 SGHRS and CDR2 YFSETQ. The CDR3 covers 15 residues. The CDR3 protein is CASMLVGGGAGEQFF. The CDR3 coding sequence is TGCGCCAGCATGCTAGTGGGCGGGGGGGCCGGTGAGCAGTTCTTC.

The V call is TRBV6-1, the J call TRBJ1-2; possibly TRBD1 for D (5 bases). The CDR3 runs 14 residues. Trimming stripped 0 bases from V and 4 bases from J, with 9 bases between. Germline V gene sequence: CDR1 MNHNS, CDR2 SASEGT. The CDR3 bases are TGTGCCAGCAGTGAAGCGCTGGGGGGCTATGGCTACACCTTC. Protein sequence: CASSEALGGYGYTF.

The V gene is TRBV5-1, the J gene TRBJ2-7, with D uncertain. V was cut by 5 bases and J by 7 bases, with 13 bases left in between. The CDR3 covers 12 residues. Germline V gene lookup returns CDR1 SGHRS and CDR2 YFSETQ. Here the CDR3 reads CASSDAGFEQYF. In DNA, the CDR3 is TGCGCCAGCAGTGATGCAGGTTTTGAGCAGTACTTC.

This clone was counted between two and nine times. V and J are TRBV5-4 and TRBJ2-2; a possible D gene is TRBD2 (5 bases). V lost 4 bases, J lost 1 base, and 11 bases lay in between. Germline assignment: CDR1 SGHNT and CDR2 YYREEE (reference sequence). The CDR3 runs 15 residues. CDR3 DNA: TGTGCCAGCAGCCCGGGGAGACGGAACACCGGGGAGCTGTTTTTT. This encodes CASSPGRRNTGELFF.

The CDR3 DNA follows: TGCGCCAGCAGGGGACATTACTCCTACGAGCAGTACTTC. It translates to CASRGHYSYEQYF. The chain carries TRBV5-1 and TRBJ2-7; TRBD1 might be the D (6 bases). The germline gives CDR1 SGHRS, CDR2 YFSETQ. This CDR3 is built from 13 residues. The germline V and J ends were trimmed by 5 bases and 0 bases, with 9 bases remaining between them.

The V and J genes are TRBV5-1 and TRBJ2-3; D gene uncertain. Germline V gene lookup returns CDR1 SGHRS and CDR2 YFSETQ. CDR3 size: 14 residues. The V and J ends lost 0 bases and 0 bases respectively, with 5 bases between them. Written as DNA, the CDR3 is TGCGCCAGCAGCTTGGCCGGGAGCACAGATACGCAGTATTTT. Residues: CASSLAGSTDTQYF. Full variable domain (missing parts from reference TRBV5-1 and TRBJ2-3): KAGVTQTPRYLIKTRGQQVTLSCSPISGHRSVSWYQQTPGQGLQFLFEYFSETQRNKGNFPGRFSGRQFSNSRSEMNVSTLELGDSALYLCASSLAGSTDTQYFGPGTRLTVL.

The gene calls are TRBV18 and TRBJ1-1; D is perhaps TRBD1 (5 bases). Trimming left V 1 base short and J 0 bases short, with 12 bases between. The CDR3 runs 16 residues. Germline loops: CDR1 KGHSH, CDR2 LQKENI. Here the CDR3 DNA reads TGTGCCAGCTCACCACAAACGACAGTATTGAACACTGAAGCTTTCTTT. Protein product: CASSPQTTVLNTEAFF. The entire variable domain, with the rest obtained from reference TRBV18 and TRBJ1-1, is as follows: NAGVMQNPRHLVRRRGQEARLRCSPMKGHSHVYWYRQLPEEGLKFMVYLQKENIIDESGMPKERFSAEFPKEGPSILRIQQVVRGDSAAYFCASSPQTTVLNTEAFFGQGTRLTVV.

Of note for this clone: Within the sample, other DNA sequences also encode this same CDR3. The V call is TRBV18, the J call TRBJ1-1; tentative D call: TRBD1 (6 bases). Deletions cut 1 base from V and 6 bases from J, with 33 bases between. Germline CDR1 is KGHSH and CDR2 is LQKENI. CDR3 length: 21 residues. This chain's CDR3 is CASSPLAMNRADGLTSAEAFF. Written as DNA, the CDR3 is TGTGCCAGCTCACCACTGGCAATGAACAGGGCGGACGGATTAACGTCGGCTGAAGCTTTCTTT. The variable domain in full, with the rest retrieved from reference TRBV18 and TRBJ1-1, is NAGVMQNPRHLVRRRGQEARLRCSPMKGHSHVYWYRQLPEEGLKFMVYLQKENIIDESGMPKERFSAEFPKEGPSILRIQQVVRGDSAAYFCASSPLAMNRADGLTSAEAFFGQGTRLTVV.

V usage is TRBV27 and J usage is TRBJ2-1; 7 nucleotides align to TRBD1. V dropped 7 bases and J dropped 1; count of bases not matched to a gene: 4. Per the germline V gene, CDR1 is MNHEY and CDR2 is SMNVEV (reference sequence). The CDR3 is 14 residues long. The chain's CDR3 is CASTNRGSYNEQFF. CDR3 DNA: TGTGCCAGCACAAACAGGGGTTCCTACAATGAGCAGTTCTTC.

The chain carries TRBV5-8 and TRBJ2-7, with TRBD1 matching over 9 bases. Germline V gives CDR1 SGHTS, CDR2 YDEGEE. The CDR3 runs to 12 residues. J was trimmed by 10 bases and V by 4 bases; bases with no gene match: 6. The CDR3 DNA reads TGTGCCAGCAGCAGGACAGGGGCAGAACAGTACTTC. Residues: CASSRTGAEQYF.

This chain joins TRBV11-2 and TRBJ1-3; no definite D call. The CDR3 has 15 amino acids. Germline assignment: CDR1 SGHAT and CDR2 FQNNGV. The V end lost 5 bases, the J end lost 1 base, and 12 bases lay between the germline ends. CDR3: CASSIEHLSGNTIYF. CDR3 DNA sequence: TGTGCCAGCAGCATCGAACACCTTTCTGGAAACACCATATATTTT.

V and J are TRBV28 and TRBJ1-2, with 8 bases fitting TRBD1. V was clipped by 6 bases and J by 2 bases; unmatched bases: 14. CDR3 size: 17 residues. CDR1 is MDHEN and CDR2 is SYDVKM in the germline V gene. The CDR3 loop is CASSRPGTGSKNYGYTF. Written as DNA, the CDR3 is TGTGCCAGCAGCCGTCCCGGGACAGGATCCAAAAACTATGGCTACACCTTC.

The V and J genes are TRBV7-2 and TRBJ2-1; a weak D match, TRBD1 (6 bases). Trimming stripped 2 bases from V and 4 bases from J, with 9 bases between. The CDR3 is 14 amino acids. CDR1 and CDR2 from the germline V gene are SGHTA and FQGNSA. In DNA form, the CDR3 reads TGTGCCAGCAGCTTAATGACAGGTTACAATGAGCAGTTCTTC. This gives the protein CASSLMTGYNEQFF.

The V call is TRBV27, the J call TRBJ2-3; 12 positions match TRBD2. CDR3 size: 17 residues. The ends lost 6 bases at V and 0 bases at J; junction bases unmatched: 7. Germline V gene lookup returns CDR1 MNHEY and CDR2 SMNVEV (reference sequence). The CDR3 sequence is CASRRLAGAASTDTQYF. In nucleotides, the CDR3 is TGTGCCAGCAGGAGACTAGCGGGGGCCGCTAGCACAGATACGCAGTATTTT.

The chain links TRBV2 to TRBJ2-3, with D tentatively TRBD2 (6 bases). The length of the CDR3 is 14 residues. The V and J ends lost 6 bases and 2 bases respectively, with 12 bases between them. Germline V CDR1 and CDR2: SNHLY, FYNNEI. Written as DNA, the CDR3 is TGTGCCAGCAGGAGCCCGGGGGTCACAGATACGCAGTATTTT. This encodes CASRSPGVTDTQYF.

V is TRBV5-1 and J is TRBJ1-1; a weak D match, TRBD1 (5 bases). Per the germline V gene, CDR1 is SGHRS and CDR2 is YFSETQ. Trimming took off 0 bases at V and 1 base at J, with 7 bases between the two ends. The length of the CDR3 is 14 residues. For the CDR3, the DNA is TGCGCCAGCAGCTTGGAAGGGGCGAACACTGAAGCTTTCTTT. Translation gives CASSLEGANTEAFF.